The next 18 T cell receptor beta chains were all read from a single sample in a study of blood T cell repertoires in COVID-19. Using immunoSEQ multiplex PCR, the repertoire was profiled, and TCRdb retains in-frame clones only, with some absent. The sample contains roughly 300,000 clones, approximately 89% of which appear only once. The sequencing input was PBMCs or T cells enriched from blood (not recorded which). The receptors derive from a woman between 25 and 40 years old who had recovered from COVID-19.

The chain combines TRBV25-1 with TRBJ2-2, with 8 positions matching TRBD1. The CDR3 is 15 residues long. The ends lost 2 bases at V and 5 bases at J; junction bases unmatched: 4. Germline V CDR1 and CDR2: MGHDK, SYGVNS. CDR3 DNA sequence: TGTGCCAGCAGTGAAGACGACAGGGGAACCGGGGAGCTGTTTTTT. Residues: CASSEDDRGTGELFF.

This clone has a handful of counts. This chain joins TRBV20-1 and TRBJ1-2, with a tentative D call TRBD1 (5 bases). V was trimmed by 4 bases and J by 5 bases, leaving 8 bases between them. The germline gives CDR1 DFQATT, CDR2 SNEGSKA (reference sequence). The CDR3 sequence is 11 residues long. The CDR3 DNA reads TGCAGTGCTACAGGGTTGTATGGCTACACCTTC. Translated, it gives CSATGLYGYTF.

V gene TRBV7-8 combines with J gene TRBJ2-2; TRBD2 aligns across 12 bases. The CDR3 consists of 16 residues. CDR1 SGHVS and CDR2 FQNEAQ come from the germline V gene. Losses at the gene ends were 10 bases for V and 6 bases for J; bases not matched to a gene: 12. CDR3: CATTLGLAGGSGELFF. CDR3 bases: TGTGCCACCACCTTGGGGCTAGCGGGGGGGTCCGGGGAGCTGTTTTTT.

The gene calls are TRBV29-1 and TRBJ2-3; D uncertain. The germline CDR1 and CDR2 sequences are SQVTM and ANQGSEA. This CDR3 spans 13 amino acids. The V end was cut by 3 bases, the J end by 8 bases, with 15 bases between. CDR3 coding DNA: TGCAGCGTTGACCCTCCCGAAACGGGTACGCAGTATTTT. It encodes CSVDPPETGTQYF.

This chain joins TRBV15 and TRBJ1-5, with TRBD1 identical over 7 bases. The V and J ends lost 0 bases and 7 bases, in that order; junction bases with no gene match: 6. The CDR3 is 15 amino acids. CDR1 is LNHNV and CDR2 is YYDKDF in the germline V gene (reference sequence). The CDR3 region has the DNA TGTGCCACCAGCAGAGATAAAACAGGGGCCCAGCCCCAGCATTTT. This encodes CATSRDKTGAQPQHF.

This chain connects TRBV6-5 to TRBJ2-1; D ambiguous. The germline V gene encodes CDR1 MNHEY and CDR2 SVGAGI. V lost 0 bases to trimming and J lost 2 bases, with 11 bases between them. The CDR3 loop spans 16 amino acids. The CDR3 is CASSYSSPSAYNEQFF. CDR3 DNA sequence: TGTGCCAGCAGTTACTCGAGCCCCTCCGCCTACAATGAGCAGTTCTTC.

The chain uses TRBV4-3 and TRBJ1-4; no clear D gene. Germline values: CDR1 LGHNA, CDR2 YSLEER. The CDR3 totals 15 residues. Trimming removed 4 bases from V and 5 bases from J, with 14 bases in between. The CDR3 here is CASSPHEVANEKLFF. The CDR3 nucleotides read TGCGCCAGCAGCCCCCATGAGGTTGCAAATGAAAAACTGTTTTTT.

V usage is TRBV7-9 and J usage is TRBJ1-6; D remains ambiguous. V was trimmed by 5 bases and J by 6 bases, leaving 8 bases between them. Germline CDR1 SEHNR, CDR2 FQNEAQ (reference sequence). The CDR3 runs to 13 residues. In nucleotides, the CDR3 is TGTGCCAGCAGCCCGGAGGGTAATTCACCCCTCCACTTT. Protein sequence: CASSPEGNSPLHF.

The chain has TRBV21-1 and TRBJ2-5; TRBD1 is the table's D call and was not checked against the DNA. TRBV21-1 is shown as a pseudogene. The CDR3 length is 15 residues. The CDR3 DNA sequence: TGTGCCAGCAGCAAAGAGAGGGGGCGTCAAGAGACCCAGTACTTC. Encoded protein: CASSKERGRQETQYF.

The chain employs TRBV10-3 and TRBJ2-2; possible D gene TRBD2, 6 bases. The germline V gene encodes CDR1 ENHRY and CDR2 SYGVKD. There are 15 residues in the CDR3. Trimming pared 0 bases from V and 5 bases from J, leaving 10 bases between. CDR3 protein: CAISESAGRTGELFF. CDR3 coding DNA: TGTGCCATCAGTGAGTCCGCGGGGCGGACCGGGGAGCTGTTTTTT.

This clone was detected a few times. V is TRBV5-1 and J is TRBJ1-4; D gene unclear. Trimming removed 0 bases from V and 0 bases from J, with 9 bases in between. Germline V gene sequence: CDR1 SGHRS, CDR2 YFSETQ. The CDR3 is 16 amino acids. The CDR3 coding sequence is TGCGCCAGCAGCTTGGACAGTACCTCAACTAATGAAAAACTGTTTTTT. This sequence encodes CASSLDSTSTNEKLFF.

In DNA, the CDR3 is TGTGCCAGCCGCCCGAAGCCCGGGTGGACCGGGGAGCTGTTTTTT. It specifies CASRPKPGWTGELFF. The J gene is TRBJ2-2, the V gene TRBV11-3; D is uncertain. Germline values: CDR1 SGHNT, CDR2 YENEEA. This CDR3 contains 15 residues. Trimming stripped 8 bases from V and 5 bases from J, with 18 bases between. Together with reference TRBV11-3 and TRBJ2-2, the CDR3 gives the full variable domain: EAGVVQSPRYKIIEKKQPVAFWCNPISGHNTLYWYLQNLGQGPELLIRYENEEAVDDSQLPKDRFSAERLKGVDSTLKIQPAELGDSAVYLCASRPKPGWTGELFFGEGSRLTVL.

The V call is TRBV5-4, the J call TRBJ2-7, with D perhaps matching TRBD2 (5 bases). Trimming took off 3 bases at V and 3 bases at J, with 16 bases between the two ends. This CDR3 spans 15 amino acids. Germline lookup yields CDR1 SGHNT and CDR2 YYREEE (reference sequence). Written as DNA, the CDR3 is TGTGCCAGCAGCTGGCCCCGGGAAGCCCTCTACGAGCAGTACTTC. This gives the protein CASSWPREALYEQYF.

This clone was picked up one time. The gene calls are TRBV28 and TRBJ1-1; 7 bases are a match to TRBD1. The CDR3 is 13 amino acids. Germline loops: CDR1 MDHEN, CDR2 SYDVKM. With 6 bases clipped from V and 10 bases from J, the junction kept 11 bases outside the gene matches. The CDR3 is CASSFNRGFGAFF. The CDR3 coding sequence is TGTGCCAGCAGCTTCAACAGGGGATTTGGAGCTTTCTTT.

The chain joins TRBV27 to TRBJ1-2; D gene unclear. The V gene lost 5 bases and the J gene lost 5 bases, with 15 bases spanning the gap. CDR1 and CDR2 from the germline V gene are MNHEY and SMNVEV (reference sequence). CDR3 size: 14 residues. Here the CDR3 reads CASSQGGPPYGYTF. DNA of the CDR3: TGTGCCAGCAGTCAAGGAGGTCCACCTTATGGCTACACCTTC.

Only one count was recorded for this clone. This sequence joins TRBV6-1 and TRBJ1-2; D perhaps matches TRBD1 (5 bases). Germline V lookup: CDR1 MNHNS, CDR2 SASEGT. The CDR3 has 15 amino acids. V was trimmed by 2 bases and J by 4 bases, leaving 14 bases between them. The CDR3 bases are TGTGCCAGCAGTGAATGGCCTCAGGGACTCTATGGCTACACCTTC. It is translated as CASSEWPQGLYGYTF.

The J gene is TRBJ2-7, the V gene TRBV5-4; 7 nucleotides align to TRBD2. CDR1 is SGHNT and CDR2 is YYREEE in the germline V gene (reference sequence). This CDR3 comprises 14 residues. The J segment lost 3 bases and the V segment lost 2 bases, leaving 5 bases of the junction unmatched. CDR3 nucleotide sequence: TGTGCCAGCAGCTTAGGCGGGGGACTCTACGAGCAGTACTTC. Translation: CASSLGGGLYEQYF.

The V gene is TRBV19, the J gene TRBJ2-1; TRBD2 aligns across 10 bases. Trimming removed 0 bases from V and 4 bases from J; junction bases left unmatched: 6. Germline CDR1 reads LNHDA; CDR2 reads SQIVND (reference sequence). The CDR3 totals 17 residues. CDR3 region: CASSIDSLAGEYNEQFF. CDR3 DNA sequence: TGTGCCAGTAGTATAGATTCCCTAGCGGGGGAGTACAATGAGCAGTTCTTC.